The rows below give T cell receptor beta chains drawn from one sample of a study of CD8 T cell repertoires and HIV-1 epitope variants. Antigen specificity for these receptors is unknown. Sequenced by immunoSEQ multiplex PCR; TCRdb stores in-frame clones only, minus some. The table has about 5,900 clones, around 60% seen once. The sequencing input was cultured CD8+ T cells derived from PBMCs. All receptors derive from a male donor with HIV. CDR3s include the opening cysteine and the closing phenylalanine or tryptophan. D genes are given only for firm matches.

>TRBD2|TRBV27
CASNGGLHNEQFF
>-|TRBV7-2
CASSLLGLERFYEQYF
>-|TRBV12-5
CASGEATYNEQFF
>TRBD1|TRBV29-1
CSARTGDTEAFF
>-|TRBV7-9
CASSPTGGGAETQYF
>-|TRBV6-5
CASSYRRQLGDTQYF
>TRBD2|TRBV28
CASSFSPSVAGVRNEQFF
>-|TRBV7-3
CASSPDLESRPAGELFF
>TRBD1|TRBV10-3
CAIRSAGQGHYEQYF
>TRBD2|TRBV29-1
CSGITSGTVYEQYF
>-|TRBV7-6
CASSLLSLDTQYF
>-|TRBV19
CASSIQPNTGSEQYF
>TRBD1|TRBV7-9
CALEQGVGEQYF
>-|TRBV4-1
CASSQDLVTGTEAFF
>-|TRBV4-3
CASSQVTGLSYEQYF
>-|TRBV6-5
CASSSDSTGELFF
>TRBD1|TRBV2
CASSGVPGTENSPLHF
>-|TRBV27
CASSLMPEGSYEQYF
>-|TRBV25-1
CASSDSFGSSYNEQFF
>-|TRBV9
CASSPGTQPYEQYF
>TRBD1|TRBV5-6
CASSSTGTDYGYTF
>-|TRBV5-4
CASSLEPGDTSYNEQFF
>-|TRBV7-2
CASSFPRAGVGGNTIYF
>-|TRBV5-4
CASSLGVGLGDHTEAFF
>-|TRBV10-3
CAISEGGTAEAFF
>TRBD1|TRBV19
CASSATGQVPQLGQFF
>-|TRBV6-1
CASRPMGEKLFF
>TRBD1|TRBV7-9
CASSPGTGIVTNEKLFF